The 11 T cell receptor beta chains listed next were all sequenced from one sample in a study of CD8 T cells in ankylosing spondylitis. TCRdb called the 5' RACE reads again in MiXCR, with one record for every CDR3 protein. This sample has under 450,000 distinct CDR3 sequences, with 20% to 25% found just once. The specimen sequenced was blood, either unsorted or a sorted T cell fraction (not recorded which). The receptors come from a male donor with ankylosing spondylitis or in good health (not recorded which).

The chain is built from TRBV2 and TRBJ2-1, with 8 nucleotides matching TRBD2. The trim removed 6 bases at V and 8 bases at J, leaving 12 bases unmatched. Germline V gene sequence: CDR1 SNHLY, CDR2 FYNNEI. This CDR3 has 15 amino acids. CDR3 region: CASSLSWGLGDEQFF. The CDR3 nucleotides are TGTGCCAGCAGCCTGAGTTGGGGACTAGGAGATGAGCAGTTCTTC.

This chain links TRBV20-1 with TRBJ1-5, with a possible D match to TRBD1 (5 bases). Trimming stripped 3 bases from V and 7 bases from J, with 13 bases between. Germline lookup yields CDR1 DFQATT and CDR2 SNEGSKA (reference sequence). This CDR3 region has 13 residues. CDR3 protein: CSASPRDFQPQHF. CDR3 sequence (DNA): TGCAGTGCTAGTCCCAGGGACTTCCAGCCCCAGCATTTT.

A remark on this clonotype: At one end, the junction sequence differs from germline, possibly due to a read error. V and J are TRBV15 and TRBJ2-3; 9 positions match TRBD2. Germline V lookup: CDR1 LNHNV, CDR2 YYDKDF (reference sequence). The CDR3 length is 14 residues. The CDR3 loop reads CATRSGGGADTRYF. CDR3 nucleotides: TGTGCCACCAGGTCAGGCGGGGGGGCAGATACGCGGTATTTT.

In this sample, this clonotype turned up a few times. This rearrangement joins TRBV28 to TRBJ2-2; the D gene is possibly TRBD1 (5 bases). This CDR3 has 15 residues. Trimming shortened V by 2 bases and J by 4 bases, and 11 bases separated the two germline ends. The germline CDR1 and CDR2 sequences are MDHEN and SYDVKM. Here the CDR3 reads CASSLKQGGTGELFF. In nucleotides, the CDR3 is TGTGCCAGCAGTTTAAAGCAGGGCGGCACCGGGGAGCTGTTTTTT.

Many counts were recorded for this clonotype. The genes are TRBV12-3 or TRBV12-4 and TRBJ2-7; no firm D call. With 4 bases removed from V and 0 bases from J, the gap between germline ends came to 13 bases. The CDR3 has 15 residues. CDR3 in amino acids: CASSYLGVSSYEQYF. The CDR3 nucleotides read TGTGCCAGCAGTTACCTTGGGGTAAGCTCCTACGAGCAGTACTTC.

The gene calls are TRBV7-8 and TRBJ2-7; TRBD2 agrees at 9 bases. The germline CDR1 and CDR2 sequences are SGHVS and FQNEAQ. V lost 3 bases, J lost 5 bases, and 17 bases stayed unmatched. The CDR3 spans 18 residues. The CDR3: CASSFPSGDGTSYHEQYF. The DNA of the CDR3 is TGTGCCAGCAGCTTCCCAAGCGGGGATGGGACTAGCTACCACGAGCAGTACTTC. Using reference TRBV7-8 and TRBJ2-7 for the parts outside the CDR3, the full variable domain is GAGVSQSPRYKVAKRGQDVALRCDPISGHVSLFWYQQALGQGPEFLTYFQNEAQLDKSGLPSDRFFAERPEGSVSTLKIQRTQQEDSAVYLCASSFPSGDGTSYHEQYFGPGTRLTVT.

The rearrangement uses TRBV9 and TRBJ2-7; D is possibly TRBD1 or TRBD2 (5 bases each). The CDR3 contains 18 residues. Trimming took 3 bases from V and 3 from J, leaving 25 bases between them. Germline assignment: CDR1 SGDLS and CDR2 YYNGEE. As DNA, the CDR3 is TGTGCCAGCAGCGAGGGGACCCGGGCCCCGATGTCAATCTACGAGCAGTACTTC. As protein: CASSEGTRAPMSIYEQYF.

V gene TRBV4-2 combines with J gene TRBJ2-7; 7 nucleotides agree with TRBD2. The CDR3 sequence is 17 residues long. The junction had 15 bases not matched to a gene; V was cut back by 2 bases and J by 5 bases. Per germline, CDR1 LGHNA and CDR2 YNFKEQ. CDR3 nucleotide sequence: TGTGCCAGCAGCCAAACCCACTCGGGACTAAGTTTTGACGAGCAGTACTTC. The encoded protein is CASSQTHSGLSFDEQYF.

This clonotype was found a few times. The chain is built from TRBV29-1 and TRBJ2-5; a possible D gene is TRBD2 (6 bases). V gave up 2 bases and J gave up 5 bases, with 15 bases separating them. Germline lookup yields CDR1 SQVTM and CDR2 ANQGSEA. CDR3 length equals 14 residues. Here the CDR3 DNA reads TGCAGCGTTGAACCTGGCGGGGCTCAGGAGACCCAGTACTTC. It translates to CSVEPGGAQETQYF.

This clonotype showed up just a few times. V usage is TRBV20-1 and J usage is TRBJ2-7, with TRBD2 as a possible D gene (6 bases). V lost 3 bases, J lost 5 bases, and 20 bases lay in between. The CDR3 contains 15 residues. CDR1 and CDR2 from the germline V gene are DFQATT and SNEGSKA (reference sequence). The CDR3 spells CSASQSGVELNEQYF. The CDR3 DNA reads as TGCAGTGCTAGTCAATCGGGGGTTGAGTTGAACGAGCAGTACTTC.

This clonotype was counted only a few times. This chain's CDR3 is CASSHKRVIQETQYF. In nucleotides, the CDR3 is TGTGCCAGCAGTCATAAACGGGTCATCCAAGAGACCCAGTACTTC. V is TRBV11-2 and J is TRBJ2-5; no clear D gene. V lost 6 bases and J 1 base, leaving 15 bases between the germline ends. The CDR3 loop spans 15 amino acids. CDR1 is SGHAT, CDR2 FQNNGV, per germline.